Sequencing of this TCR beta chain was carried out in a study of blood T cell repertoires in COVID-19. Study-wide background: Acute-phase and convalescent COVID-19 samples originated in the United States, Italy and Spain. T cells, B-cell-depleted T cells, or PBMCs provided the cDNA or gDNA that served as material.

With V trimmed by 4 bases and J by 7 bases, 10 bases remained unmatched. The CDR3 length is 14 residues. Germline CDR1 SGHRS, CDR2 YFSETQ. Original analysis: Reference gene primers were amplified, and this amplification served to estimate nucleated cell counts. Produced via immunoSEQ multiplex PCR; TCRdb's table is partial and in-frame only. Clone size and V and J calls were adopted from that table, with D and trimming inferred from the DNA. Of 200,000 to 300,000 clones in the sample, 91% are singletons; the top ten hold around 2.6%. This clone was seen a single time. The chain couples TRBV5-1 to TRBJ2-5; 7 bases are a match to TRBD2. The TCR originated in a person aged 18 to 35 with COVID-19, enrolled during active disease. Sequencing used peripheral blood. The CDR3 loop is CASSPSAGERTQYF. CDR3 sequence (DNA): TGCGCCAGCAGCCCCTCCGCGGGGGAAAGGACCCAGTACTTC.